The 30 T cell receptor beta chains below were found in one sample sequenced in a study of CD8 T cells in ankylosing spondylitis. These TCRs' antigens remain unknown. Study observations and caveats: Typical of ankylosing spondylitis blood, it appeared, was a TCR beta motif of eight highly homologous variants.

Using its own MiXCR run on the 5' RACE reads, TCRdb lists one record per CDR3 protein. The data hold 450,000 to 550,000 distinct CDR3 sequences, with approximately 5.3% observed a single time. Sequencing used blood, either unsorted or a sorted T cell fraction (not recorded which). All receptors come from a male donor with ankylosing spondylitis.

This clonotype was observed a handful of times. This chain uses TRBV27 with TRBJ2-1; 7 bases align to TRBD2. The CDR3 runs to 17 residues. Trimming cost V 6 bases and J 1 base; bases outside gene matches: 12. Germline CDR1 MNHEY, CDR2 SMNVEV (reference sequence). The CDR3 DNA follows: TGTGCCAGCAGCCTCCTGACTCCTAGCGGTTCCTACAATGAGCAGTTCTTC. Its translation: CASSLLTPSGSYNEQFF.

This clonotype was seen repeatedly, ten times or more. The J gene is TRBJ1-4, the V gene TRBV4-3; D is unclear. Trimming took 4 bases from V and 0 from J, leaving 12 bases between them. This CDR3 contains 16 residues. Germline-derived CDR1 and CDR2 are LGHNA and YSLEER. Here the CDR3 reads CASSPRRAATNEKLFF. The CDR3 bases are TGCGCCAGCAGCCCGAGAAGGGCAGCAACTAATGAAAAACTGTTTTTT.

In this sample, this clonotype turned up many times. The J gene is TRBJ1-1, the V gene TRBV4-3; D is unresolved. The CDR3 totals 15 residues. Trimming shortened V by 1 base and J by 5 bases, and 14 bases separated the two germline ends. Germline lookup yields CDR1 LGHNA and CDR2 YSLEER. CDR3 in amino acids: CASSQGVGVKTEAFF. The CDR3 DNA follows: TGCGCCAGCAGCCAAGGGGTTGGGGTAAAGACTGAAGCTTTCTTT.

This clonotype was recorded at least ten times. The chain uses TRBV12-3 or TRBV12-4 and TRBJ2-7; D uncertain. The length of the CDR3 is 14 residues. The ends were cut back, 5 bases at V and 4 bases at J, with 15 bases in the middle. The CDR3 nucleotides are TGTGCCAGCAGTAGAAGGCCGTTACAATACGAGCAGTACTTC. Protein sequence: CASSRRPLQYEQYF.

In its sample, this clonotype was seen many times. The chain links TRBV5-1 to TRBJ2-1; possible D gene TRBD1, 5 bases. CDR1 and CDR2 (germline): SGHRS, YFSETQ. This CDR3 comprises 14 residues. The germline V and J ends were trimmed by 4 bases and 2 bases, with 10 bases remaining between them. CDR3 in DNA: TGCGCCAGCAGCGAACGGACAACCTACAATGAGCAGTTCTTC. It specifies CASSERTTYNEQFF.

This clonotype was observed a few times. This chain's CDR3 is CASSQVPRTLEKLFF. Written as DNA, the CDR3 is TGTGCCAGCAGCCAAGTACCACGAACCCTCGAAAAACTGTTTTTT. The chain is built from TRBV3-1 and TRBJ1-4; D unresolved. The CDR3 covers 15 residues. V was pared by 1 base and J by 8 bases, with 14 bases between. Germline-derived CDR1 and CDR2 are LGHDT and YNNKEL (reference sequence).

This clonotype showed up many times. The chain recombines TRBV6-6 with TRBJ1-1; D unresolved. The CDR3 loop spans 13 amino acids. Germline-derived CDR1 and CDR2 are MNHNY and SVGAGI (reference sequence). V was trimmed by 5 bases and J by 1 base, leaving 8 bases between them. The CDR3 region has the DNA TGTGCCAGCAGTATGGTCTCGAACACTGAAGCTTTCTTT. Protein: CASSMVSNTEAFF.

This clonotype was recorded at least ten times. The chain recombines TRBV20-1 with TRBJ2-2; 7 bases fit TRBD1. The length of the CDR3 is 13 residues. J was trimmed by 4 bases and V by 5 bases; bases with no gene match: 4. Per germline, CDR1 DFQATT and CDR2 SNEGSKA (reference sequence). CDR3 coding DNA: TGCAGTGCTCAAGGGGGCTTCACCGGGGAGCTGTTTTTT. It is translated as CSAQGGFTGELFF.

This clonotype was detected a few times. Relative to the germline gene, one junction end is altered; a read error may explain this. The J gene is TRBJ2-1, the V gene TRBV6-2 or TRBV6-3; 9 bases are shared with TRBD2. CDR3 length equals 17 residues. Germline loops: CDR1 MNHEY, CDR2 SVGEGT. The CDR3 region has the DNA TGTGCCAGCAGCCCAATCTCGGGGACTAGCTCCCACAATGAGCAGTTCTTC. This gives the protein CASSPISGTSSHNEQFF.

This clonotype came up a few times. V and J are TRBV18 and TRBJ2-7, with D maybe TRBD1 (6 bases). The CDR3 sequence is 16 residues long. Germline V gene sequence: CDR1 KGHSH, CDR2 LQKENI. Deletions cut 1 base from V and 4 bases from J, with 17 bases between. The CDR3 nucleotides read TGTGCCAGCTCACCACTAGCCGGGACATCCGAATACGAGCAGTACTTC. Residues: CASSPLAGTSEYEQYF.

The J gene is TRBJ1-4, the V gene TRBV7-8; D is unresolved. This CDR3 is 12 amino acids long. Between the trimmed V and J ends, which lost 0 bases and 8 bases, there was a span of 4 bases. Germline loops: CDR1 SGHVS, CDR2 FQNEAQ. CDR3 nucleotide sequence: TGTGCCAGCAGCTTAGCGAACGAAAAACTGTTTTTT. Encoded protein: CASSLANEKLFF. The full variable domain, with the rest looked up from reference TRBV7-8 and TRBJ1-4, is GAGVSQSPRYKVAKRGQDVALRCDPISGHVSLFWYQQALGQGPEFLTYFQNEAQLDKSGLPSDRFFAERPEGSVSTLKIQRTQQEDSAVYLCASSLANEKLFFGSGTQLSVL.

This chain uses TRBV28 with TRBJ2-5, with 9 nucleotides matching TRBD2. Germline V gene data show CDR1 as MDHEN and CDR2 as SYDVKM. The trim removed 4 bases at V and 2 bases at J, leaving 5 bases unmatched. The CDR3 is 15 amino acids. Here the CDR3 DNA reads TGTGCCAGCAGTTCTGCGGCGGGAGGGCAAGAGACCCAGTACTTC. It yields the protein CASSSAAGGQETQYF.

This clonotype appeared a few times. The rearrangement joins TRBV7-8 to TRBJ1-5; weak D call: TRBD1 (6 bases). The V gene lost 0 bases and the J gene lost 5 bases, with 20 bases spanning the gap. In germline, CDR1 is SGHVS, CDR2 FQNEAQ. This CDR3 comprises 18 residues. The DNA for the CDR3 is TGTGCCAGCAGCTTAGCCCTCCACAGGGAAAGTCGAGATCAGCCCCAGCATTTT. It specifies CASSLALHRESRDQPQHF.

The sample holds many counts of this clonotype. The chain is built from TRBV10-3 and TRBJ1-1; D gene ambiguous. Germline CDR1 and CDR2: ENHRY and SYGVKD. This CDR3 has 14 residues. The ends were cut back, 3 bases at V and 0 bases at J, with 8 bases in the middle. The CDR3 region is CAISEKAMNTEAFF. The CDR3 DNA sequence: TGTGCCATCAGTGAAAAGGCCATGAACACTGAAGCTTTCTTT.

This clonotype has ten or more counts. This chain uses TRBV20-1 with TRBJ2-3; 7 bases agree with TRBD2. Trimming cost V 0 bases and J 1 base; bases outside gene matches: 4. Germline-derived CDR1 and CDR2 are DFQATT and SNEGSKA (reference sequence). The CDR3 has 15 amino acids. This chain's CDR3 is CSARERESGTDTQYF. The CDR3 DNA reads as TGCAGTGCTAGAGAGCGGGAGTCGGGCACAGATACGCAGTATTTT.

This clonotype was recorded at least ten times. The chain's CDR3 is CASSFPERDRGWSSYGYTF. Written as DNA, the CDR3 is TGTGCCAGCAGCTTTCCCGAAAGGGACAGGGGGTGGAGCAGCTATGGCTACACCTTC. The chain uses TRBV11-2 and TRBJ1-2, with 11 bases fitting TRBD1. Germline V gene lookup returns CDR1 SGHAT and CDR2 FQNNGV. Trimming cost V 3 bases and J 4 bases; bases outside gene matches: 16. The CDR3 totals 19 residues.

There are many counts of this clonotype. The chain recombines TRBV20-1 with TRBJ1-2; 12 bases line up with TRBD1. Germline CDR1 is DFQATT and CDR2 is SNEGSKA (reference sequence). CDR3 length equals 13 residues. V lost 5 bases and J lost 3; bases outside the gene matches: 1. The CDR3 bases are TGCAGTGCTGGGACAGGGGGCGACTATGGCTACACCTTC. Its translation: CSAGTGGDYGYTF.

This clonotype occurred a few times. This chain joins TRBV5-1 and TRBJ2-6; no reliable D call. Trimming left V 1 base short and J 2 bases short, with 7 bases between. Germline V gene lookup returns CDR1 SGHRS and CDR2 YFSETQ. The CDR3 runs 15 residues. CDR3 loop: CASSLLLPGANVLTF. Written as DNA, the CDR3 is TGCGCCAGCAGCTTGCTACTTCCTGGGGCCAACGTCCTGACTTTC.

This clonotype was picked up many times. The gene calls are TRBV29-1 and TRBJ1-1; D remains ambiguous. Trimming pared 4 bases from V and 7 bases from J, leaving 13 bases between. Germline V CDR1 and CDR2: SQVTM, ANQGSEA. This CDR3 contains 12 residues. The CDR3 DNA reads TGCAGCGTTGTTATTGGGCTAGGTGAAGCTTTCTTT. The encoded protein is CSVVIGLGEAFF.

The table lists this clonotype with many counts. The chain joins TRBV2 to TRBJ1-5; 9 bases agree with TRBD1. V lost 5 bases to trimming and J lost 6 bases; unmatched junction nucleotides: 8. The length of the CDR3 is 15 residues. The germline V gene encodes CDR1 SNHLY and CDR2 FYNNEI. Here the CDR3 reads CASSPGGTGFQPQHF. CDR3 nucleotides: TGTGCCAGCAGTCCCGGTGGGACAGGGTTTCAGCCCCAGCATTTT.

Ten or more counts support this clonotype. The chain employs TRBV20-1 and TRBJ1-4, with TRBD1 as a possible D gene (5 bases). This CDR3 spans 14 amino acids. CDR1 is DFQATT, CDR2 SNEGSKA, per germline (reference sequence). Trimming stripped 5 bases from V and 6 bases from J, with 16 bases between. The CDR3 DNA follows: TGCAGTGCTCCCGCCGCGGGACGAGATGAAAAACTGTTTTTT. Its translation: CSAPAAGRDEKLFF.

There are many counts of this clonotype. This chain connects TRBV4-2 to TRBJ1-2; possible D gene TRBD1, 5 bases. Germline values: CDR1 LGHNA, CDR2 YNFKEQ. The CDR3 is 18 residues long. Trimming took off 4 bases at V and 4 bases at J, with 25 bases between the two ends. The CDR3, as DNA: TGTGCCAGCAGCCGACCCCGGGACTGGGACTCTTCGAGCTATGGCTACACCTTC. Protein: CASSRPRDWDSSSYGYTF.

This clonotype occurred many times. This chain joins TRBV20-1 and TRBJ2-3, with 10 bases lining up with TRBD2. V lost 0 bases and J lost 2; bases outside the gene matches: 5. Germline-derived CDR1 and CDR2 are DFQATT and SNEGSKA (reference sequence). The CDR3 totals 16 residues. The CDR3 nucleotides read TGCAGTGCTAGAGATCCAGCGGGAGGGGACACAGATACGCAGTATTTT. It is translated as CSARDPAGGDTDTQYF.

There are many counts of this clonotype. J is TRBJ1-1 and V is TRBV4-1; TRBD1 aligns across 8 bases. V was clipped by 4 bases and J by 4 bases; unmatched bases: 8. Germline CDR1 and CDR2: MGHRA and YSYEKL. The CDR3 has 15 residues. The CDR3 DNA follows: TGCGCCAGCAGCCGACCCGACAGGGGAGGCACTGAAGCTTTCTTT. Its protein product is CASSRPDRGGTEAFF.

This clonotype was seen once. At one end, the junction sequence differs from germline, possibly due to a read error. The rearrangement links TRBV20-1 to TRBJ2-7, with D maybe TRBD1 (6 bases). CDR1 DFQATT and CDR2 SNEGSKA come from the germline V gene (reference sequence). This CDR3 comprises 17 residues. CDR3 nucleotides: TGCTGTGCTAGAGTAAGGGGGAGCTCAGAGTTTTACTACGAGCAGTACTTC. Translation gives CCARVRGSSEFYYEQYF.

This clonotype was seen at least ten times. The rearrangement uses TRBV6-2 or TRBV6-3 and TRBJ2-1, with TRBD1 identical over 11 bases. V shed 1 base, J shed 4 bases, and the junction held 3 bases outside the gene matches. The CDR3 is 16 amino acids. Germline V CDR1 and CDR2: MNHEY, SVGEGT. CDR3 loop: CASSYYGQGAYNEQFF. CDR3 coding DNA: TGTGCCAGCAGTTACTACGGACAGGGGGCGTACAATGAGCAGTTCTTC.

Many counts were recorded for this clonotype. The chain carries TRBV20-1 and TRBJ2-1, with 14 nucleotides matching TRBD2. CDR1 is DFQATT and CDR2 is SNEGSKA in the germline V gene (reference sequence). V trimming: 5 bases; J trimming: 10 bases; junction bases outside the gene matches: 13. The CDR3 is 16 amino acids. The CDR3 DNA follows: TGCAGTGCTCCCGCCACCGGGACTAGCGGGGGCGGGGAGCAGTTCTTC. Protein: CSAPATGTSGGGEQFF.

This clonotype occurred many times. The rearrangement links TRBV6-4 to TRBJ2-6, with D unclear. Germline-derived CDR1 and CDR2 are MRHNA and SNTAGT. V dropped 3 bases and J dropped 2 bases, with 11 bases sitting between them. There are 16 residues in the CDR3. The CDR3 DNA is TGTGCCAGCAGTGAGGATTGGCATCCTGGGGCCAACGTCCTGACTTTC. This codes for CASSEDWHPGANVLTF.

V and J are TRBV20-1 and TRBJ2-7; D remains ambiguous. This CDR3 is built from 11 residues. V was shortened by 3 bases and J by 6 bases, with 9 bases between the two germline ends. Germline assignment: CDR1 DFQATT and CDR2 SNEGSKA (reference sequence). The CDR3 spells CSARSKLEQYF. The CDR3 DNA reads TGCAGTGCTAGGTCTAAACTCGAGCAGTACTTC.

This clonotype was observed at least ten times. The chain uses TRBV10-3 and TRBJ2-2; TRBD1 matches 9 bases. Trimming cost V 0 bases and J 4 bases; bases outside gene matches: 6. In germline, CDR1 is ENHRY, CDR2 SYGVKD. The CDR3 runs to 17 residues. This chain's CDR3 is CAISESKGQGRTGELFF. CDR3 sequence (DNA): TGTGCCATCAGTGAGTCTAAAGGACAGGGGCGCACCGGGGAGCTGTTTTTT.